The present TCR beta chain was sequenced within a study of monozygotic twins with inflammatory bowel disease (dated by TCRdb to between 2019 and 2020). About the study as a whole: The complete study included roughly 30 monozygotic twin pairs: 19 IBD-discordant Danish pairs and nine German pairs, of which four were IBD-concordant and five were IBD-discordant. Disease-associated traits were sought mainly through comparisons between IBD patients and their genetically identical healthy co-twins within discordant pairs. Each individual had, on average, about 151 000 unique TCRalpha sequences and 181 000 unique TCRbeta sequences available for analysis. What the authors observed across the whole study: Fewer clonotypes were shared with other individuals by IBD patients than by healthy twins, most markedly in patients showing signs of disease activity. Background noise and inter-individual variability may have been introduced into the repertoires by the differing immunosuppressive treatments among patients. No single strong signal or clonotype linked to IBD turned up in the results, so the idea that one exists was not supported. Repertoire similarity did not differ between concordant and discordant twins, which could be due to limited statistical power. Different T cell subtypes could not be distinguished in the analysis. A decrease in TCRbeta repertoire diversity, as measured by inverse Simpson index, was observed in IBD patients compared with their healthy co-twins.

Via the germline V gene, CDR1 is SNHLY and CDR2 FYNNEI. The CDR3 covers 13 residues, taking in both the cysteine and the phenylalanine. The DNA sequence is not available. A note on this clonotype: What this receptor recognizes is not known.

The library was built by means of 5' RACE. Each TCR library was prepared from about 4,000 ng of total RNA. For each sample, cDNA was synthesized in eight separate reactions using SMARTScribe reverse transcriptase. During cDNA synthesis, template switching introduced unique molecular identifiers that contained a 6-nucleotide sample barcode. TCRalpha and TCRbeta cDNA was amplified in two nested PCRs of about 16 and 10 cycles, and bead purification was carried out after each PCR. Before amplification, the cDNA was both treated with uracil DNA-glycosylase and purified with the QIAquick PCR purification kit. The second PCR added Illumina TruSeq-compatible adapters along with sample-specific barcodes. TapeStation and Qubit were used to check library quality and concentration, and 4.5 to 5 ng of each library was pooled. Pooled libraries were sequenced on an Illumina HiSeq2500 single-index Rapid Run with 2 x 100 bp reads and custom sequencing primers. The authors' analysis ran thus. MiGEC version 1.2.6 was used for UMI-based consensus assembly, which corrected PCR and sequencing errors. MiXCR version 2.1.1 was used to carry out V(D)J alignment, clonotype assembly and CDR3 extraction. Gene usage, clonotype sharing and MAIT/NKT TCR abundance were normalised by analysing the top 1000, 10 000 and 20 000 clonotypes per sample. After downsampling to 27 000 UMIs, diversity was calculated as the inverse Simpson index using the vegan R package. Paired Mann-Whitney U tests were applied to discordant twin pairs, with Benjamini-Hochberg correction for multiple testing. The reads were reprocessed in TCRdb, with one entry per CDR3 protein sequence and no accompanying DNA. TCRdb, not the authors, supplied the V and J calls. For this sample, the table gives more than 95,000 distinct CDR3 sequences. The ten largest make up approximately 2% of the sample.

From each donor, an approximately 2.6 ml peripheral blood sample was collected into PAXgene tubes and kept at -80 degrees C. Without any T cell sorting, total RNA was extracted from whole blood using the PAXgene blood miRNA kit on an automated QIAcube. Peripheral blood from monozygotic twin pairs who were concordant or discordant for inflammatory bowel disease underwent deep TCRalpha and TCRbeta repertoire profiling using unique molecular barcoding. Smoking habits were recorded for all twin pairs, and individuals were classified as current, former or never smokers. Input material: blood. The chain joins TRBV2 to TRBJ2-5. The receptor was isolated from a human donor with ulcerative colitis or Crohn's disease, or a healthy co-twin of an affected twin (not recorded which). This receptor has the CDR3 CASSASAQETQYF. When the CDR3 is completed using the reference TRBV2 and TRBJ2-5 genes on either side, the full variable domain is EPEVTQTPSHQVTQMGQEVILRCVPISNHLYFYWYRQILGQKVEFLVSFYNNEISEKSEIFDDQFSVERPDGSNFTLKIRSTKLEDSAMYFCASSASAQETQYFGPGTRLLVL.